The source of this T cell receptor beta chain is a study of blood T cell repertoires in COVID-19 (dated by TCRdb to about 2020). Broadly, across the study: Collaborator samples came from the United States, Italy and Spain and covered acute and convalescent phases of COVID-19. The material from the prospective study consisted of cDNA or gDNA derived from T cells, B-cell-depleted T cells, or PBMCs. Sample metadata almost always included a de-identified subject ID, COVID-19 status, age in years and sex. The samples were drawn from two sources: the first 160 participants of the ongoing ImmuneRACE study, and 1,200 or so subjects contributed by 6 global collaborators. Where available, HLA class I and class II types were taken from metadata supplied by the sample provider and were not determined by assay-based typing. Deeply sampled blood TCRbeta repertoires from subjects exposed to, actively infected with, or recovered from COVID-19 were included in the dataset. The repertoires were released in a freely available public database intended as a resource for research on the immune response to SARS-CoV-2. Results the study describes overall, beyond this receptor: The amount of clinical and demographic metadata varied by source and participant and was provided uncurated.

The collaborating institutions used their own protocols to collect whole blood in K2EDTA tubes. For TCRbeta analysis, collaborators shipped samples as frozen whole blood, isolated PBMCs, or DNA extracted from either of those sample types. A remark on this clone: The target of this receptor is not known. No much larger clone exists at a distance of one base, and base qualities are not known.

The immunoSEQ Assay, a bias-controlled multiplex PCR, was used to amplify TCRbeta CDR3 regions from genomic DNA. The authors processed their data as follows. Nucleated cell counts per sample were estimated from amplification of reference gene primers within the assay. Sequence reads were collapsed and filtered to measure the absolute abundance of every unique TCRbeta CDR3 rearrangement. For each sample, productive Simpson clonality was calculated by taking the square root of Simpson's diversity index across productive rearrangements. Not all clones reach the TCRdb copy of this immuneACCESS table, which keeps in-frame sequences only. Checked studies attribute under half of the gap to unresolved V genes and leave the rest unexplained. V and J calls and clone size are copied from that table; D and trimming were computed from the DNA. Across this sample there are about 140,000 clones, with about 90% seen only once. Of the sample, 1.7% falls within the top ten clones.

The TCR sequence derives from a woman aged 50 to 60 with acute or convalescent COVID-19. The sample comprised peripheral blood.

At the DNA level, the sequence is TGTGCCAGCAGCGCCGAGGGGGCCCAGTACAATGAGCAGTTCTTC. This gives the protein CASSAEGAQYNEQFF. The chain was built from TRBV9 and TRBJ2-1; a stretch of 7 junction bases matches TRBD1. V is cut back by 3 bases and J by 4 bases, with 7 bases in the junction unmatched. The CDR3, from cysteine to phenylalanine, totals 15 residues. Just CDR3 DNA is preserved here, 45 bases in frame from base 1. CDR1 SGDLS and CDR2 YYNGEE were looked up in the germline V gene.